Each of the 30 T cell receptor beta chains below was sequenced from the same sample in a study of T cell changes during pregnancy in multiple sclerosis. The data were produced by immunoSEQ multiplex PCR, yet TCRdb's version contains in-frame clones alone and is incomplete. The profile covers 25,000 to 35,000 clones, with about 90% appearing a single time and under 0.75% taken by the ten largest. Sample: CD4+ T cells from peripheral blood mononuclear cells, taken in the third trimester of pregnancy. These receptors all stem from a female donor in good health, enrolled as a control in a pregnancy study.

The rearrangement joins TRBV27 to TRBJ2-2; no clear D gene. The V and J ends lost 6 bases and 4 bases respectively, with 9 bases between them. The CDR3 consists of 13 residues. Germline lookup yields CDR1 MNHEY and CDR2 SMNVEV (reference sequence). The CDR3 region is CASRPSGTGELFF. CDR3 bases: TGTGCCAGCAGGCCCTCCGGCACCGGGGAGCTGTTTTTT.

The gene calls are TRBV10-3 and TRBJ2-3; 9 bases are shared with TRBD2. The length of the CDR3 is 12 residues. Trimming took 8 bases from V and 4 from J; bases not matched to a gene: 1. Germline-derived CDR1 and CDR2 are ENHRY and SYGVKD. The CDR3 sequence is CAISSGADTQYF. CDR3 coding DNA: TGTGCCATCTCTAGCGGGGCAGATACGCAGTATTTT.

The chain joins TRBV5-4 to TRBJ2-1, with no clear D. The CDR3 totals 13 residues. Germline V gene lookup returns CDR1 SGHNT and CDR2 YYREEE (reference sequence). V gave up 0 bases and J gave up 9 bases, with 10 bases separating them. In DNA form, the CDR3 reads TGTGCCAGCAGCTTGGGCGAGCCGGGTGAGCAGTTCTTC. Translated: CASSLGEPGEQFF.

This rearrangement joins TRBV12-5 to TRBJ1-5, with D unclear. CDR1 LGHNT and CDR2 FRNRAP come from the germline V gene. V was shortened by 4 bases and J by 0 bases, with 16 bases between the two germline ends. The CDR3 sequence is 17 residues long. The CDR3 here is CASGSFPTGYSNQPQHF. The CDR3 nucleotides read TGTGCTAGTGGTTCCTTCCCAACGGGTTATAGCAATCAGCCCCAGCATTTT.

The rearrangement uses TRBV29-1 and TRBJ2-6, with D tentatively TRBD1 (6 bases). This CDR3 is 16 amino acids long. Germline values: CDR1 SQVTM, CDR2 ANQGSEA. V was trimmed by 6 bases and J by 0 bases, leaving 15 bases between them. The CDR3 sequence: CSVERDTDSGANVLTF. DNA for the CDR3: TGCAGCGTCGAACGGGACACCGACTCTGGGGCCAACGTCCTGACTTTC.

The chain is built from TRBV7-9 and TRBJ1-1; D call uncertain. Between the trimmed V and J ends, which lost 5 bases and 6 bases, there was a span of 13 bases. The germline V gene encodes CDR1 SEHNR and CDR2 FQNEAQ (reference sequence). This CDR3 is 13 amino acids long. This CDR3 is CASSPEGNAEAFF. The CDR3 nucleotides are TGTGCCAGCAGCCCGGAGGGAAACGCTGAAGCTTTCTTT.

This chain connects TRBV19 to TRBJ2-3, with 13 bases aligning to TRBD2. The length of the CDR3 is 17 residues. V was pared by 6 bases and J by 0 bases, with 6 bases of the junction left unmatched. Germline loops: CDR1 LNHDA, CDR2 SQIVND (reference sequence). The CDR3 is CASSTSGGDPSTDTQYF. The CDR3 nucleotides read TGTGCCAGTAGCACTAGCGGGGGGGATCCTAGCACAGATACGCAGTATTTT.

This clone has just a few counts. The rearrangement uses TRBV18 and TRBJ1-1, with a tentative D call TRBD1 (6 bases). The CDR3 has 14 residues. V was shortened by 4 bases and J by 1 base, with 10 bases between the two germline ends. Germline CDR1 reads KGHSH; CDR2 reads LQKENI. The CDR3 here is CASSLKDRNTEAFF. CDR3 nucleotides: TGTGCCAGCTCACTCAAGGACAGGAACACTGAAGCTTTCTTT.

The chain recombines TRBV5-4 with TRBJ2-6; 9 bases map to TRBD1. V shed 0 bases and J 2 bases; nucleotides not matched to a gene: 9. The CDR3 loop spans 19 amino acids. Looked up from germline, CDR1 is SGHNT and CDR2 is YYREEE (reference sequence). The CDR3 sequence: CASSLASRGQGPGANVLTF. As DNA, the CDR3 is TGTGCCAGCAGCTTGGCGTCCAGGGGACAGGGCCCTGGGGCCAACGTCCTGACTTTC.

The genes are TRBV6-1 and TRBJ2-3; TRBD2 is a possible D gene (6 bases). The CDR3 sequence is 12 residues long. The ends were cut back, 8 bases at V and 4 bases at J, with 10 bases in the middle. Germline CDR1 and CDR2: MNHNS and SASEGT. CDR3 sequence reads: CASGRGSDTQYF. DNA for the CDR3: TGTGCCAGCGGGCGGGGCTCAGATACGCAGTATTTT.

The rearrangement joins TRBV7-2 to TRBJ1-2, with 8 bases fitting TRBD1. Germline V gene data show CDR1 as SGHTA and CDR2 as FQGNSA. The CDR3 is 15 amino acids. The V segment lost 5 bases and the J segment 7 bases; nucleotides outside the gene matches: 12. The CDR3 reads CASSLGQGVMGGYTF. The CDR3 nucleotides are TGTGCCAGCAGCCTCGGACAGGGTGTGATGGGTGGCTACACCTTC.

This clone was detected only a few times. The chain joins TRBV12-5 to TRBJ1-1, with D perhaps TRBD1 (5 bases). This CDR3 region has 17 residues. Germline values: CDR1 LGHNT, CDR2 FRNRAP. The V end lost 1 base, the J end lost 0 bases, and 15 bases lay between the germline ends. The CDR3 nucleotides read TGTGCTAGTGGTTTGGCCCAACCGGGACTTTTGAACACTGAAGCTTTCTTT. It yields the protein CASGLAQPGLLNTEAFF.

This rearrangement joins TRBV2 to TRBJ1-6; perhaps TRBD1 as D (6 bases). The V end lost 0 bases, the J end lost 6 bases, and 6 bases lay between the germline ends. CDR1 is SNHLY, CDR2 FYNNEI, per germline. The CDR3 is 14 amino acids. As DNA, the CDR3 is TGTGCCAGCAGTGAAGCCAGGGGTAATTCACCCCTCCACTTT. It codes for CASSEARGNSPLHF.

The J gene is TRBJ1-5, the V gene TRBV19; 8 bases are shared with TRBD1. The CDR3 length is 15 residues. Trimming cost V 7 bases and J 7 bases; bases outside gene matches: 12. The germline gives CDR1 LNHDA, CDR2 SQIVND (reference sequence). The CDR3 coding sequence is TGTGCCAGTACCCCCGGTGGGACAGGCCAGCAGCCCCAGCATTTT. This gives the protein CASTPGGTGQQPQHF. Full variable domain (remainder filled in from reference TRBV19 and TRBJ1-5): DGGITQSPKYLFRKEGQNVTLSCEQNLNHDAMYWYRQDPGQGLRLIYYSQIVNDFQKGDIAEGYSVSREKKESFPLTVTSAQKNPTAFYLCASTPGGTGQQPQHFGDGTRLSIL.

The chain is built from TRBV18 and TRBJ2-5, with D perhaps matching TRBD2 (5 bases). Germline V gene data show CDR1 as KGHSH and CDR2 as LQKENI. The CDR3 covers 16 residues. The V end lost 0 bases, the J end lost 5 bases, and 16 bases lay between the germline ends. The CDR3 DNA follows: TGTGCCAGCTCACCACCGCGGCACGGCTCGGGGGAGACCCAGTACTTC. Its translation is CASSPPRHGSGETQYF.

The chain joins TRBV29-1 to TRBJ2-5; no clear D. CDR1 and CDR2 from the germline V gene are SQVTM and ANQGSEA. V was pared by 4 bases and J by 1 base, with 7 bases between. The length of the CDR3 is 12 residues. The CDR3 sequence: CSVGQVQETQYF. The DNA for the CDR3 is TGCAGCGTTGGGCAGGTCCAAGAGACCCAGTACTTC.

The CDR3 loop reads CALRMTSGRMAGANVLTF. The CDR3 DNA is TGTGCCCTCCGTATGACTAGCGGGAGGATGGCTGGGGCCAACGTCCTGACTTTC. The chain is built from TRBV5-8 and TRBJ2-6, with TRBD2 identical over 13 bases. This CDR3 spans 18 amino acids. The junction had 12 bases not matched to a gene; V was cut back by 10 bases and J by 2 bases. The V gene's germline CDR1 is SGHTS and CDR2 YDEGEE.

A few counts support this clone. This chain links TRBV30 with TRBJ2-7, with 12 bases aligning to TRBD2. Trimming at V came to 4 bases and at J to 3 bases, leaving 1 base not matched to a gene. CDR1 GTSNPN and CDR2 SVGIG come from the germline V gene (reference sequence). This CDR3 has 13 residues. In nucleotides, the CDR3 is TGTGCCTGGAAACTAGCGGGAGGCTACGAGCAGTACTTC. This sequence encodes CAWKLAGGYEQYF.

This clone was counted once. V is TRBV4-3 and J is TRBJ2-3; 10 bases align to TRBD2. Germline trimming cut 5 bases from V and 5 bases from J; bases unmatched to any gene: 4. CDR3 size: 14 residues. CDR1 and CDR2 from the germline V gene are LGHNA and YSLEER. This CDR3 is CASSLSGGGDTQYF. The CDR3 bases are TGCGCCAGCAGCTTAAGCGGGGGGGGAGATACGCAGTATTTT.

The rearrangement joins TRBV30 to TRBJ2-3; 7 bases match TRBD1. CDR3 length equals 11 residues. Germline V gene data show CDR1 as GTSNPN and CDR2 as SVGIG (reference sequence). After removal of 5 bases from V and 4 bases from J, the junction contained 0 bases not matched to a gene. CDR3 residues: CAWQGADTQYF. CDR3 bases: TGTGCCTGGCAGGGGGCAGATACGCAGTATTTT.

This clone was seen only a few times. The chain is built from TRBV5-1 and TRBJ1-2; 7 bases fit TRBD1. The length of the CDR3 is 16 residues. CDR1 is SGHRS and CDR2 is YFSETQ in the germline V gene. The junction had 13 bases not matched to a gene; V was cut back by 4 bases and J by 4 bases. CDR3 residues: CASSPNPGTVFYGYTF. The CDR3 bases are TGCGCCAGCAGCCCGAACCCCGGGACAGTCTTCTATGGCTACACCTTC.

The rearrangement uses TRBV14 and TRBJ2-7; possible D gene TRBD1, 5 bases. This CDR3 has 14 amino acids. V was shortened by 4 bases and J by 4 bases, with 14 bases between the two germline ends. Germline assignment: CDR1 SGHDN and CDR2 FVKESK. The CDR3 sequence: CASSPQGIAYEQYF. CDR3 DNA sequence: TGTGCCAGCAGCCCGCAGGGCATAGCATACGAGCAGTACTTC.

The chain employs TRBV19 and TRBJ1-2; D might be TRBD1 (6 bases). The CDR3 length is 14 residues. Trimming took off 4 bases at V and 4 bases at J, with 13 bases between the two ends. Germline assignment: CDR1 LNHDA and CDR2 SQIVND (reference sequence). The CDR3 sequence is CASSTGAPRYGYTF. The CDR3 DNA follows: TGTGCCAGTAGTACAGGGGCCCCACGCTATGGCTACACCTTC.

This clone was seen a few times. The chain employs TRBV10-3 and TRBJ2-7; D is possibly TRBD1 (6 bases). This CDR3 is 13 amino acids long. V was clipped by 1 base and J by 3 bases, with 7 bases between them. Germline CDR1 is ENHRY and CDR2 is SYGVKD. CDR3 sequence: CAISEYRDYEQYF. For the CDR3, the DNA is TGTGCCATCAGTGAGTACAGGGACTACGAGCAGTACTTC.

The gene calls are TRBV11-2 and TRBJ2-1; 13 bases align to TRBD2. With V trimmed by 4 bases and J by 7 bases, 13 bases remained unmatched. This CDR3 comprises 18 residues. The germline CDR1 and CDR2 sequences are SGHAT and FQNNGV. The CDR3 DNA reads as TGTGCCAGCAGCTCTGGAGGGACTAGCGGGATTAAGGGGAATGAGCAGTTCTTC. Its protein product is CASSSGGTSGIKGNEQFF.

The CDR3 nucleotides are TGCGCCAGCAGCCGAATCCGGGACACTGAAGCTTTCTTT. As protein: CASSRIRDTEAFF. This chain joins TRBV4-1 and TRBJ1-1, with D hard to call. This CDR3 contains 13 residues. The V and J ends lost 4 bases and 3 bases respectively, with 9 bases between them. From germline, CDR1 is MGHRA and CDR2 YSYEKL.

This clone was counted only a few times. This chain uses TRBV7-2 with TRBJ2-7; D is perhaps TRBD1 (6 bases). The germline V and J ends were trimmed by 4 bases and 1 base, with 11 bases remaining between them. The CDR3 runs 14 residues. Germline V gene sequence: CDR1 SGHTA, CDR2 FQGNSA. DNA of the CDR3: TGTGCCAGCAGCTCGAACAGGGTTTCCTACGAGCAGTACTTC. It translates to CASSSNRVSYEQYF. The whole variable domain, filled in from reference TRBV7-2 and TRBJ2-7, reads GAGVSQSPSNKVTEKGKDVELRCDPISGHTALYWYRQSLGQGLEFLIYFQGNSAPDKSGLPSDRFSAERTGGSVSTLTIQRTQQEDSAVYLCASSSNRVSYEQYFGPGTRLTVT.

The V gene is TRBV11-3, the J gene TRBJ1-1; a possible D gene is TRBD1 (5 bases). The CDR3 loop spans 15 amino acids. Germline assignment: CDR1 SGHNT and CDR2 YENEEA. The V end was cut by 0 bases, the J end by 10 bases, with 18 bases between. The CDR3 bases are TGTGCCAGCAGCTTAGAGCCAGGGTCTCCAAAGGGAGCTTTCTTT. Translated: CASSLEPGSPKGAFF.

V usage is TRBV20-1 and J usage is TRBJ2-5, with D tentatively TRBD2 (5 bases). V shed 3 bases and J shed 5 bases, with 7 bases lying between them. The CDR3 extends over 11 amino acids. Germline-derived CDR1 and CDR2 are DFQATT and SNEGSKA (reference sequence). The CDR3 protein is CSASGGETQYF. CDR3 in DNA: TGCAGTGCTAGCGGCGGGGAGACCCAGTACTTC.

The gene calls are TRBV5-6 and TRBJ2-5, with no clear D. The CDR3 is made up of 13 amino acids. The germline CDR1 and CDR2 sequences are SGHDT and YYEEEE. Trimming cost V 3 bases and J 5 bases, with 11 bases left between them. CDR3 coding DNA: TGTGCCAGCAGCTCCGACTGGCTTGAGACCCAGTACTTC. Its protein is CASSSDWLETQYF.